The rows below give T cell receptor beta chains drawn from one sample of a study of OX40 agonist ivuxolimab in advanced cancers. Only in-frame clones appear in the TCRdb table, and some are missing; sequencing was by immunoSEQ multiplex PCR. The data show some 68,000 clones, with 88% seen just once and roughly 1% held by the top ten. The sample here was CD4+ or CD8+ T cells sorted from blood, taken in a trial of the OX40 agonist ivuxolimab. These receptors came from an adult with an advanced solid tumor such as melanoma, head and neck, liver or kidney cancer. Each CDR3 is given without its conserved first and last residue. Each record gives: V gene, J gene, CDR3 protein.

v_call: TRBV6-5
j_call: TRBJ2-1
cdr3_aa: ARGGRRYNEQF

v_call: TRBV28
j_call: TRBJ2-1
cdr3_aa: ASSFLAGGNEQF

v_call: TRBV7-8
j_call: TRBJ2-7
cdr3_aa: ASSFDRDYEQY

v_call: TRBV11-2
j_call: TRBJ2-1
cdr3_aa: ASSRFGLAGYDEQF

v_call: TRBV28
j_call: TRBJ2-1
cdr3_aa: ASTSRGHVRHNEQF

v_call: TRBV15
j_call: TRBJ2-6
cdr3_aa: ATSRDRSGANVLT

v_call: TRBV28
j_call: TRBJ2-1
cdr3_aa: ASSLGGRGVF

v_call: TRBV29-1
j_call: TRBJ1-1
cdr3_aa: SVRAGHTEAF

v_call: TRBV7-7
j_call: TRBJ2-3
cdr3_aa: ASSRGGSADTQY

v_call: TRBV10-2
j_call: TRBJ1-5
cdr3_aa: ASSPGVQPQH

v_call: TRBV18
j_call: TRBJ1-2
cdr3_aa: ASSSRDSRVYGYT

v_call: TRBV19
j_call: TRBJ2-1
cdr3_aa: ASSIVLSSYNEQF

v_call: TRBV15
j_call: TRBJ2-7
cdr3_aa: ATSGTGTRRQQY

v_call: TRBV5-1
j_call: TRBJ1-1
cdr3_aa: ASSLARGEAF

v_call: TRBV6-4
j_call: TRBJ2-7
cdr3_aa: ASSEGWYEQY

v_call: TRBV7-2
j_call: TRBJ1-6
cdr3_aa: ASSQQGGGVDSPLH

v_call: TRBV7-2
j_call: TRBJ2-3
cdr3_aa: ASSLFTDTQY

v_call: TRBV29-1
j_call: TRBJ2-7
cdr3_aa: SVEDPNRGPDEQY

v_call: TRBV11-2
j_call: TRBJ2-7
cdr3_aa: ASSLEGLSSYEQY

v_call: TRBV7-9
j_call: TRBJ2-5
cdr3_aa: ASSLVSSKETQY

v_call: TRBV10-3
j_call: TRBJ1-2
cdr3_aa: AISSGPSYGYT

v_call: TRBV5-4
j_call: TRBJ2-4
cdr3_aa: ASSPGGSGGQNIQY

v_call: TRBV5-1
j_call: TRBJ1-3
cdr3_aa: ASSPGPGSGNTIY

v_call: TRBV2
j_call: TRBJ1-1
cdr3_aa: ASMGGGVTEAF

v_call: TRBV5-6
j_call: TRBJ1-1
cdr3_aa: ASSRAGRTEAF

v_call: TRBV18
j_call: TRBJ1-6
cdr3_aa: ASSPRQGMDSPLH

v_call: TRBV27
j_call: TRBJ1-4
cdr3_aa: ASSSTGGADNEKLF

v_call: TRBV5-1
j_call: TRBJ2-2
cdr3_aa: ASSPGLAGGPTGELF

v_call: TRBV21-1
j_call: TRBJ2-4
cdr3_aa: AILGLAENIQY

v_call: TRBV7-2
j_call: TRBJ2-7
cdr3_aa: ASRSAGTGAYEQY

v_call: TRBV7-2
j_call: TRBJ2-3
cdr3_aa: ASSLLSVIPTDTQY

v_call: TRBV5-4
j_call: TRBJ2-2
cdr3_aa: ASSPLRQTSNTGELF

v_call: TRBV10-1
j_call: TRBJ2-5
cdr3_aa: ASSVGTGDLETQY

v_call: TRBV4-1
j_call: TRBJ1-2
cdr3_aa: ASSQAIAGTSR

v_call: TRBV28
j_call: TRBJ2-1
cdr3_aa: ASSLHTSGRGRF

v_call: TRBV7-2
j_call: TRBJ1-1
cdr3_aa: ASSFGPHKNTEAF

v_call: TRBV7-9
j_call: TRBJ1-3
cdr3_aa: ASSSDREYTIY

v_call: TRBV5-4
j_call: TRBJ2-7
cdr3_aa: ASSRQGGSYEQY

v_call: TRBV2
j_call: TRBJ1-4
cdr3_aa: ASSRVRQVSPEKLF

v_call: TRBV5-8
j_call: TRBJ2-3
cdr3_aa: ASNPRLTSATDTQY

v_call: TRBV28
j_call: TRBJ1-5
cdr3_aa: ASRGSNQPQH

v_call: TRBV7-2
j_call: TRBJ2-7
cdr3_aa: ASSLARQLLYEQY

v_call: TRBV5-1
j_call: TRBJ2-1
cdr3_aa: ASSPIGGRNNEQF

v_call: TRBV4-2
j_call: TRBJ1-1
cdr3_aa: ASSHVWPRNTEAF

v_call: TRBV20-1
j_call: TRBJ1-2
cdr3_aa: GGQTVDGYT

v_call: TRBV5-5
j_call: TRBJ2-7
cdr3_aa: ASSRGTSGIVN

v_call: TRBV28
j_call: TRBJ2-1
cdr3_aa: ASSLAGEGIKEQF

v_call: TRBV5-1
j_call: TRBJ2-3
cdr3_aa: ASSLLESTDTQY

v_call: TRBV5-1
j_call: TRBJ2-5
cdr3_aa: ASSRDRTTPGIQETQY

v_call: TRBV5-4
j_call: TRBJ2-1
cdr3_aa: ASSSAVQAAYNEQF

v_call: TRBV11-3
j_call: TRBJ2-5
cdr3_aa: ASSFSGGAWETQY

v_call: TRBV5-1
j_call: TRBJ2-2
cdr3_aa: ASSLELMDTGELF

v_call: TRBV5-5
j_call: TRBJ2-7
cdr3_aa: ASSLAGGGFYEQY